The sequence of this T cell receptor (beta chain) was determined in a study of shared clonotypes between healthy human individuals. The data were produced by immunoSEQ multiplex PCR, yet TCRdb's version contains in-frame clones alone and is incomplete. In the table there are about 2 million clones, about 95% of which are singletons. CD8 cells regarded as naive lacked CD45RO, were positively chosen for CCR7, and omitted terminally differentiated effector memory CD45RA+ cells. This clone has a single count. The ends were cut back, 2 bases at V and 3 bases at J, with 8 bases in the middle. CDR3 length equals 13 residues. Looked up from germline, CDR1 is SGHDT and CDR2 is YYEEEE.

This sequence was found in a man aged 18 to 29 in good health. What was sequenced was naive CD8+ T cells sorted from blood. The chain recombines TRBV5-6 with TRBJ1-2, with D possibly TRBD1 on 5 matching bases. CDR3 region: CASSFLTDYGYTF. The DNA of the CDR3 is TGTGCCAGCAGCTTTTTGACAGACTATGGCTACACCTTC.